The 19 T cell receptor beta chains listed next were all sequenced from one sample in a study of blood T cell repertoires in COVID-19. The method was immunoSEQ multiplex PCR; TCRdb's version includes in-frame clones alone and lacks a portion of them. This table holds about 110,000 clones, around nine tenths found once. The material sequenced was peripheral blood. These receptors were collected from a man in his forties or fifties with acute or convalescent COVID-19.

The CDR3 spells CASSALRTGVDTIYF. The CDR3 DNA follows: TGTGCCAGCAGCGCCCTCCGCACAGGGGTAGACACCATATATTTT. The J gene is TRBJ1-3, the V gene TRBV7-2; the match to TRBD1 covers 7 bases. V shed 5 bases, J shed 8 bases, and the junction held 12 bases outside the gene matches. The CDR3 has 15 amino acids. Germline lookup yields CDR1 SGHTA and CDR2 FQGNSA.

The CDR3 DNA reads as TGTGCCTGGGGACAGGGAGGAAATCAGCCCCAGCATTTT. Its protein product is CAWGQGGNQPQHF. V is TRBV30 and J is TRBJ1-5; 8 nucleotides agree with TRBD1. V dropped 5 bases and J dropped 4; count of bases not matched to a gene: 4. Germline CDR1 and CDR2: GTSNPN and SVGIG (reference sequence). This CDR3 comprises 13 residues.

This clone came up once. V gene TRBV12-3 or TRBV12-4 combines with J gene TRBJ2-5; D call uncertain. Trimming took 5 bases from V and 3 from J, leaving 4 bases between them. This CDR3 has 11 residues. The CDR3 spells CASSNKETQYF. As DNA, the CDR3 is TGTGCCAGCAGTAACAAAGAGACCCAGTACTTC.

The chain has TRBV30 and TRBJ1-3; D may be TRBD1 (6 bases). The V end was cut by 1 base, the J end by 4 bases, with 14 bases between. This CDR3 is 15 amino acids long. Germline CDR1 and CDR2: GTSNPN and SVGIG (reference sequence). The chain's CDR3 is CAWSALRGPGNTIYF. The DNA of the CDR3 is TGTGCCTGGAGTGCTCTCAGGGGTCCAGGAAACACCATATATTTT. Using reference TRBV30 and TRBJ1-3 for the parts outside the CDR3, the full variable domain is SQTIHQWPATLVQPVGSPLSLECTVEGTSNPNLYWYRQAAGRGLQLLFYSVGIGQISSEVPQNLSASRPQDRQFILSSKKLLLSDSGFYLCAWSALRGPGNTIYFGEGSWLTVV.

The chain links TRBV7-8 to TRBJ2-3, with D possibly TRBD2 on 5 matching bases. The CDR3 sequence is 16 residues long. From germline, CDR1 is SGHVS and CDR2 FQNEAQ. V lost 2 bases, J lost 1 base, and 13 bases lay in between. The CDR3 region has the DNA TGTGCCAGCAGCTTACGCCGGCTAGCTCGCACAGATACGCAGTATTTT. Encoded protein: CASSLRRLARTDTQYF.

V and J are TRBV5-1 and TRBJ1-6; tentatively, D is TRBD1 (6 bases). The V gene lost 4 bases and the J gene lost 0 bases, with 17 bases spanning the gap. Germline values: CDR1 SGHRS, CDR2 YFSETQ. This CDR3 contains 18 residues. The CDR3 DNA reads TGCGCCAGCAGCCCACTACAGGGCGTGGGCTCCTATAATTCACCCCTCCACTTT. Its protein product is CASSPLQGVGSYNSPLHF.

The genes are TRBV14 and TRBJ2-2; 8 bases align to TRBD2. CDR1 and CDR2 (germline): SGHDN, FVKESK. This CDR3 has 16 amino acids. After removal of 4 bases from V and 4 bases from J, the junction contained 8 bases not matched to a gene. For the CDR3, the DNA is TGTGCCAGCAGCCCGATTAGCGGGATCAGCACCGGGGAGCTGTTTTTT. Translated: CASSPISGISTGELFF.

The genes are TRBV6-5 and TRBJ1-1; 7 bases agree with TRBD1. Germline CDR1 MNHEY, CDR2 SVGAGI. The CDR3 extends over 15 amino acids. Unmatched junction bases numbered 12, after V lost 7 bases and J lost 4 bases. The CDR3 protein is CASIPLRGRGTEAFF. CDR3 bases: TGTGCCAGCATCCCCTTAAGGGGGCGCGGCACTGAAGCTTTCTTT.

This chain connects TRBV3-1 (or the pseudogene TRBV3-2) to TRBJ1-1; D is undetermined. Trimming left V 2 bases short and J 5 bases short, with 9 bases between. Germline CDR1 and CDR2: LGHDT and YNNKEL (reference sequence). There are 13 residues in the CDR3. The CDR3 nucleotides are TGTGCCAGCAGCCAACCCCCGGGGACTGAAGCTTTCTTT. Translating it yields CASSQPPGTEAFF.

The gene calls are TRBV5-6 and TRBJ1-3; tentatively, D is TRBD1 (5 bases). The CDR3 runs 17 residues. Germline V gene data show CDR1 as SGHDT and CDR2 as YYEEEE. The V end lost 0 bases, the J end lost 0 bases, and 13 bases lay between the germline ends. The CDR3: CASSLATGRGSGNTIYF. In DNA, the CDR3 is TGTGCCAGCAGCTTGGCGACCGGGAGGGGCTCTGGAAACACCATATATTTT.

The rearrangement links TRBV19 to TRBJ1-2; D is possibly TRBD1 (6 bases). V was clipped by 6 bases and J by 6 bases, with 23 bases between them. This CDR3 contains 16 residues. Germline CDR1 LNHDA, CDR2 SQIVND (reference sequence). This CDR3 is CASRPNRQVGTDGYTF. In DNA, the CDR3 is TGTGCCAGTAGACCGAACCGACAGGTCGGGACCGATGGCTACACCTTC.

The chain carries TRBV9 and TRBJ1-6, with 10 positions matching TRBD1. The CDR3 has 15 amino acids. From germline, CDR1 is SGDLS and CDR2 YYNGEE. V dropped 4 bases and J dropped 10; count of bases not matched to a gene: 8. The CDR3 is CASSPRDRGGSPLHF. CDR3 nucleotide sequence: TGTGCCAGCAGCCCCCGGGACAGGGGCGGCTCACCCCTCCACTTT.

This clone occurred once. The chain joins TRBV30 to TRBJ1-1; 7 bases fit TRBD1. V shed 2 bases, J shed 4 bases, and the junction held 7 bases outside the gene matches. Germline CDR1 reads GTSNPN; CDR2 reads SVGIG (reference sequence). The CDR3 contains 14 residues. Here the CDR3 reads CAWSTKTGSTEAFF. The DNA of the CDR3 is TGTGCCTGGAGTACTAAGACAGGGTCCACTGAAGCTTTCTTT.

The chain couples TRBV5-1 to TRBJ1-2, with 9 bases fitting TRBD1. Trimming removed 4 bases from V and 0 bases from J; junction bases left unmatched: 10. The CDR3 has 17 amino acids. Germline-derived CDR1 and CDR2 are SGHRS and YFSETQ. CDR3: CASSASQQGATNYGYTF. As DNA, the CDR3 is TGCGCCAGCAGCGCATCCCAACAGGGGGCTACTAACTATGGCTACACCTTC.

The rearrangement links TRBV19 to TRBJ1-5, with D possibly matching TRBD1 (6 bases). V lost 5 bases to trimming and J lost 0 bases, with 11 bases between them. This CDR3 is 15 amino acids long. Germline V gives CDR1 LNHDA, CDR2 SQIVND (reference sequence). Written as DNA, the CDR3 is TGTGCCAGTAGTTTCACAGGGAGTAGCAATCAGCCCCAGCATTTT. It specifies CASSFTGSSNQPQHF.

The J gene is TRBJ2-7, the V gene TRBV18; D is uncertain. This CDR3 is built from 13 residues. The V end was cut by 1 base, the J end by 4 bases, with 8 bases between. Germline CDR1 and CDR2: KGHSH and LQKENI. The DNA of the CDR3 is TGTGCCAGCTCACCACTTCCAACTTACGAGCAGTACTTC. Translating it yields CASSPLPTYEQYF.

The V gene is TRBV11-2, the J gene TRBJ1-6, with 8 bases aligning to TRBD1. The trim removed 2 bases at V and 9 bases at J, leaving 6 bases unmatched. Germline CDR1 SGHAT, CDR2 FQNNGV. The CDR3 covers 15 residues. CDR3 sequence: CASSLNRGGGSPLHF. The CDR3 region has the DNA TGTGCCAGCAGCTTAAACAGGGGGGGCGGTTCACCCCTCCACTTT.

The genes are TRBV5-1 and TRBJ1-1, with 8 nucleotides matching TRBD1. V lost 4 bases to trimming and J lost 5 bases; unmatched junction nucleotides: 7. The CDR3 spans 14 residues. Germline CDR1 reads SGHRS; CDR2 reads YFSETQ. The CDR3 is CASSTGQGGTEAFF. The CDR3 region has the DNA TGCGCCAGCAGCACCGGACAGGGAGGTACTGAAGCTTTCTTT.

V gene TRBV19 combines with J gene TRBJ1-2, with 8 bases lining up with TRBD1. This CDR3 is 14 amino acids long. The ends lost 6 bases at V and 1 base at J; junction bases unmatched: 4. Germline assignment: CDR1 LNHDA and CDR2 SQIVND (reference sequence). The CDR3: CASRWTGRNYGYTF. The CDR3 nucleotides read TGTGCCAGTAGGTGGACAGGGCGTAACTATGGCTACACCTTC.